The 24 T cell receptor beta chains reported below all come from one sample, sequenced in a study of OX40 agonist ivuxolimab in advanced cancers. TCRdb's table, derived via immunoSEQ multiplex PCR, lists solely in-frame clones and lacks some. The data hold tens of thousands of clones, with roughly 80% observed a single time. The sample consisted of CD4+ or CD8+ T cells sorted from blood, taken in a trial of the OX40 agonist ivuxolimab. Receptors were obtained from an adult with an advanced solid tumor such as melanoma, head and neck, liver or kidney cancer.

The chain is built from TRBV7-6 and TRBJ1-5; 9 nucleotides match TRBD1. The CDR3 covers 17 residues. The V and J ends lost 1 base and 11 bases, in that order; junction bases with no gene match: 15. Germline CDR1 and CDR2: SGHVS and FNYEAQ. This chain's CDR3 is CASSLGMAGTGQMAQHF. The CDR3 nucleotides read TGTGCCAGCAGCTTAGGAATGGCCGGGACAGGGCAGATGGCCCAGCATTTT.

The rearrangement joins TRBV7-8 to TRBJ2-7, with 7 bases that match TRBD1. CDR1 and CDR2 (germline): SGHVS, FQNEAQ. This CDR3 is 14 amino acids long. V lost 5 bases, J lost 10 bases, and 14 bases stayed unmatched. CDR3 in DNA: TGTGCCAGCAGCCCGACAGGGTCCTACGAGCAACAGTACTTC. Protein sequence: CASSPTGSYEQQYF.

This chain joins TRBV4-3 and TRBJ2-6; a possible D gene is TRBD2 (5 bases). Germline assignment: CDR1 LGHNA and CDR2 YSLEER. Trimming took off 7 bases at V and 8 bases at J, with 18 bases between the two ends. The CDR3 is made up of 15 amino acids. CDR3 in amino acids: CASKKELGFPNVLTF. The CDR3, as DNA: TGCGCCAGCAAGAAAGAACTAGGTTTCCCCAACGTCCTGACTTTC.

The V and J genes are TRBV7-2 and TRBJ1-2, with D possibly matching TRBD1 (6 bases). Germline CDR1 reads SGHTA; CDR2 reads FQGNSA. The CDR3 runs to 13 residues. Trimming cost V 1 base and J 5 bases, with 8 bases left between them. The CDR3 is CASSLDRVYGYTF. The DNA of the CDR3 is TGTGCCAGCAGCTTAGACAGGGTTTATGGCTACACCTTC.

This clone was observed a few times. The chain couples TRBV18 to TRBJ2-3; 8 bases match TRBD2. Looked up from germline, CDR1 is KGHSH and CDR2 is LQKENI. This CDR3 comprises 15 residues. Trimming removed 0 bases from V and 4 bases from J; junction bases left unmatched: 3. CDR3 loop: CASSPPGGASDTQYF. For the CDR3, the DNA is TGTGCCAGCTCACCACCCGGGGGGGCCTCAGATACGCAGTATTTT.

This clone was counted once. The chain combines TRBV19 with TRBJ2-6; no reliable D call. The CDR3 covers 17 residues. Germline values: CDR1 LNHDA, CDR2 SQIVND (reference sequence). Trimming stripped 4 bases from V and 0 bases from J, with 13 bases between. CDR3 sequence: CASSNTPSYSGANVLTF. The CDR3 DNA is TGTGCCAGTAGTAATACGCCAAGTTACTCTGGGGCCAACGTCCTGACTTTC.

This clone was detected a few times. CDR3 DNA sequence: TGTGCCAGCAGCTTAGCCGGGCTGAACACTGAAGCTTTCTTT. Residues: CASSLAGLNTEAFF. The chain links TRBV7-9 to TRBJ1-1; D is uncertain. The germline V gene has CDR1 SEHNR and CDR2 FQNEAQ (reference sequence). V dropped 0 bases and J dropped 0 bases, with 5 bases sitting between them. The CDR3 loop spans 14 amino acids. Drawing the rest from reference TRBV7-9 and TRBJ1-1, the complete variable domain is DTGVSQNPRHKITKRGQNVTFRCDPISEHNRLYWYRQTLGQGPEFLTYFQNEAQLEKSRLLSDRFSAERPKGSFSTLEIQRTEQGDSAMYLCASSLAGLNTEAFFGQGTRLTVV.

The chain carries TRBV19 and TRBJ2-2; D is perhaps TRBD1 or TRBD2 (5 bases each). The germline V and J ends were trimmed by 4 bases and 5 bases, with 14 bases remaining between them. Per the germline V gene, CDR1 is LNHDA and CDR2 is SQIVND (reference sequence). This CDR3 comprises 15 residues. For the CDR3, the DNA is TGTGCCAGTAGTACGCCGGGACGCCAAACCGGGGAGCTGTTTTTT. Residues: CASSTPGRQTGELFF.

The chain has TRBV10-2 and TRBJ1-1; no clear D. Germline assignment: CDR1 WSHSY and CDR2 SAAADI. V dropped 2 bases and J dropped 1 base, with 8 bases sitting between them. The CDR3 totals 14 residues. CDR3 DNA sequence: TGCGCCAGCAGTGAGATGGGTGAGAACACTGAAGCTTTCTTT. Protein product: CASSEMGENTEAFF.

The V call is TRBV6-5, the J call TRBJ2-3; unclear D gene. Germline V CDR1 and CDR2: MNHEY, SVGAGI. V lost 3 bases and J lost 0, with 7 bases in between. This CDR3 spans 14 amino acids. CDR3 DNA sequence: TGTGCCAGCAGTTATATCATTAGCACAGATACGCAGTATTTT. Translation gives CASSYIISTDTQYF.

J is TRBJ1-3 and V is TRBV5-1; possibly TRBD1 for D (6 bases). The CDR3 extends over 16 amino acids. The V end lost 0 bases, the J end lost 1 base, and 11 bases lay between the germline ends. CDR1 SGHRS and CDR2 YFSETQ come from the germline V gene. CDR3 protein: CASSLESGESGNTIYF. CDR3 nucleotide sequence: TGCGCCAGCAGCTTGGAATCAGGGGAATCTGGAAACACCATATATTTT.

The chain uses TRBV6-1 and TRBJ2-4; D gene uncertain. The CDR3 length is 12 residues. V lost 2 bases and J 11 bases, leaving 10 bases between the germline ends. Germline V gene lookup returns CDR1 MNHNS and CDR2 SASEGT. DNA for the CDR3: TGTGCCAGCAGTGAAACGTCAGAACTTCAGTACTTC. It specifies CASSETSELQYF.

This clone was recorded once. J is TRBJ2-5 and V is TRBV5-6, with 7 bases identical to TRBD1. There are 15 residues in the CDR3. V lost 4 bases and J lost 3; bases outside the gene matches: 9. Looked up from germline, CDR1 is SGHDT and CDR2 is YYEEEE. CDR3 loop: CASSSRQGLKETQYF. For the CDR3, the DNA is TGTGCCAGCAGCAGCCGACAGGGATTGAAAGAGACCCAGTACTTC.

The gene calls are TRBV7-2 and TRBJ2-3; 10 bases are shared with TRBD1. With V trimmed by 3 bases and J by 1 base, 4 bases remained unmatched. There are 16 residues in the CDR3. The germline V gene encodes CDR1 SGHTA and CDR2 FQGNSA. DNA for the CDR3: TGTGCCAGCAGCTTTGGGGACAGGGGCGGCACAGATACGCAGTATTTT. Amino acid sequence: CASSFGDRGGTDTQYF.

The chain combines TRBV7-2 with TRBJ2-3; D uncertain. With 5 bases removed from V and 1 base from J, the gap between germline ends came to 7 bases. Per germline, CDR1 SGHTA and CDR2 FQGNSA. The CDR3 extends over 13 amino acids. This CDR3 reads CASSRRGTDTQYF. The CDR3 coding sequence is TGTGCCAGCAGCCGGCGCGGCACAGATACGCAGTATTTT.

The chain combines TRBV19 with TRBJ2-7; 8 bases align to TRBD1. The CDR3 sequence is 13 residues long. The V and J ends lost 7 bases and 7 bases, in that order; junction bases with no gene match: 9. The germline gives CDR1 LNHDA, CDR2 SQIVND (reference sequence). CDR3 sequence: CASNSQGAREQYF. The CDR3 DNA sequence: TGTGCCAGTAATTCGCAGGGGGCTCGGGAGCAGTACTTC.

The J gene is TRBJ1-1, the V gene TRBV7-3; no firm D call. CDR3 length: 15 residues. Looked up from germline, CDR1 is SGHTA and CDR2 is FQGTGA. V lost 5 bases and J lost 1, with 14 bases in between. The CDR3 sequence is CASSPGPGSNTEAFF. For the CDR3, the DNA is TGTGCCAGCAGCCCCGGACCAGGTTCGAACACTGAAGCTTTCTTT.

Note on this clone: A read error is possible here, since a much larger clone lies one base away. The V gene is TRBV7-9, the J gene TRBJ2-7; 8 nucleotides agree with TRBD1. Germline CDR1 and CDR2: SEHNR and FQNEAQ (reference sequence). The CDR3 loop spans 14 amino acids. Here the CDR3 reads CVSSSRDRRYEQYV. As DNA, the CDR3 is TGTGTCAGCAGCTCCCGGGACAGGCGGTACGAGCAGTACGTC.

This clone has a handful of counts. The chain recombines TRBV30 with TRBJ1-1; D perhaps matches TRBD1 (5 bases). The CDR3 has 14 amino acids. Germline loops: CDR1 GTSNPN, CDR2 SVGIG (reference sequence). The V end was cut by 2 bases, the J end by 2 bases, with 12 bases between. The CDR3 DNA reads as TGTGCCTGGAGTCCCCGGACAACTAACACTGAAGCTTTCTTT. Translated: CAWSPRTTNTEAFF.

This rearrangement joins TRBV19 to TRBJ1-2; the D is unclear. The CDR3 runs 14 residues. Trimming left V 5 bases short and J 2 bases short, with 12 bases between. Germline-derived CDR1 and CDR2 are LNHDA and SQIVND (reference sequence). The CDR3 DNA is TGTGCCAGTAGTTCGTACACTACCAACTATGGCTACACCTTC. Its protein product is CASSSYTTNYGYTF.

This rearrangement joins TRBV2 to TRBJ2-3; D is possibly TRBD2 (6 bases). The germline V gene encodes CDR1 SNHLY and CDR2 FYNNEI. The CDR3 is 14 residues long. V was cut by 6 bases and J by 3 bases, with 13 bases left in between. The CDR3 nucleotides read TGTGCCAGCAGCGGGGGACGGATTACAGATACGCAGTATTTT. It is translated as CASSGGRITDTQYF. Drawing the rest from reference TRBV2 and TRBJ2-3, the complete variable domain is EPEVTQTPSHQVTQMGQEVILRCVPISNHLYFYWYRQILGQKVEFLVSFYNNEISEKSEIFDDQFSVERPDGSNFTLKIRSTKLEDSAMYFCASSGGRITDTQYFGPGTRLTVL.

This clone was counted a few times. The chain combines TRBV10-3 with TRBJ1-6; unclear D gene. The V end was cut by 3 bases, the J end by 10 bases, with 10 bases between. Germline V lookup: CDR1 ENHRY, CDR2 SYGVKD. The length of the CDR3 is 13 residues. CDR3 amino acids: CAISDTQRSPLHF. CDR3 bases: TGTGCCATCAGTGATACGCAGCGCTCACCCCTCCACTTT.

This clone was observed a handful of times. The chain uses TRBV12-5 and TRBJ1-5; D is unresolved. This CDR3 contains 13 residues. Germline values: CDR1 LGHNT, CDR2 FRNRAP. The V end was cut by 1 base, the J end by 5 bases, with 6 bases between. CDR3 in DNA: TGTGCTAGTGGTTTGGACATTGATCAGCCCCAGCATTTT. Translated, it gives CASGLDIDQPQHF.

The CDR3 DNA follows: TGTGCCACCTTCTCGGACAGAGCCTACGAGCAGTACTTC. It encodes CATFSDRAYEQYF. The chain uses TRBV6-1 and TRBJ2-7; D perhaps matches TRBD1 (6 bases). V was trimmed by 10 bases and J by 2 bases, leaving 15 bases between them. The length of the CDR3 is 13 residues. The germline V gene has CDR1 MNHNS and CDR2 SASEGT.